The rows below give T cell receptor beta chains drawn from one sample of a study of molecular identifiers for immune sequencing clone quantification. TCRdb passed the PCR reads through MiXCR, listing each CDR3 protein once. The profile shows some 590,000 distinct CDR3 sequences, roughly 27% of them singletons. Sequencing used naive CD8+ T cells from blood, with Jurkat cell RNA spiked in. These receptors were collected from a human donor in good health. Some libraries in this study had Jurkat cell RNA spiked in. Both conserved end residues are part of each CDR3. The order of the fields is clone size, V gene, J gene, CDR3 protein. Clone size is shown for a subset of rows, as once, few, many or a class of expanded clone.

clone_size: few
v_call: TRBV20-1
j_call: TRBJ2-1
cdr3_aa: CSARTGRNEQFF

clone_size: many
v_call: TRBV6-6
j_call: TRBJ1-1
cdr3_aa: CASSYQSGALEAFF

clone_size: NA
v_call: TRBV28
j_call: TRBJ1-6
cdr3_aa: CASSPRTRLLENSPLHF

clone_size: many
v_call: TRBV7-8
j_call: TRBJ2-6
cdr3_aa: CATRGGIAGANVLTF

clone_size: many
v_call: TRBV14
j_call: TRBJ2-5
cdr3_aa: CASSQDGPMRMETQYF

clone_size: many
v_call: TRBV11-2
j_call: TRBJ2-4
cdr3_aa: CASRIGTGVDIQYF

clone_size: many
v_call: TRBV7-4
j_call: TRBJ1-6
cdr3_aa: CASSLRSPLHF

clone_size: few
v_call: TRBV24-1
j_call: TRBJ2-5
cdr3_aa: CATSDSRGVLETQYF

clone_size: few
v_call: TRBV20-1
j_call: TRBJ1-1
cdr3_aa: CSAPKGGSVTEAFF

clone_size: NA
v_call: TRBV21-1
j_call: TRBJ2-7
cdr3_aa: CASSAKQQEEQYF

clone_size: NA
v_call: TRBV9
j_call: TRBJ1-3
cdr3_aa: CASSPFLGSGNTIYF

clone_size: few
v_call: TRBV19
j_call: TRBJ2-3
cdr3_aa: CASTVAGSRTDTQYF

clone_size: many
v_call: TRBV5-1
j_call: TRBJ2-3
cdr3_aa: CASSWLAGGGDTQYF

clone_size: few
v_call: TRBV28
j_call: TRBJ1-6
cdr3_aa: CASSLSRETLHF

clone_size: few
v_call: TRBV7-9
j_call: TRBJ2-2
cdr3_aa: CASSPSGRYTGELFF

clone_size: few
v_call: TRBV6-1
j_call: TRBJ2-7
cdr3_aa: CATSLVPSQYEQYF

clone_size: NA
v_call: TRBV19
j_call: TRBJ2-1
cdr3_aa: CASYGGSGNEQFF

clone_size: few
v_call: TRBV27
j_call: TRBJ1-1
cdr3_aa: CASRDIMNTEAFF

clone_size: NA
v_call: TRBV6-5
j_call: TRBJ1-1
cdr3_aa: CASTPLPGKNTEAFF

clone_size: few
v_call: TRBV30
j_call: TRBJ2-7
cdr3_aa: CAWSVGLGGDEQYF

clone_size: NA
v_call: TRBV12-2
j_call: TRBJ1-3
cdr3_aa: CASRLWTGRSGNTIYF

clone_size: many
v_call: TRBV12-3/TRBV12-4
j_call: TRBJ2-3
cdr3_aa: CASQPTASGSQDTQYF

clone_size: NA
v_call: TRBV12-3/TRBV12-4
j_call: TRBJ2-5
cdr3_aa: CASSFGRGTYQETQYF

clone_size: NA
v_call: TRBV15
j_call: TRBJ2-1
cdr3_aa: CATSIHPAGGTSEQFF

clone_size: NA
v_call: TRBV9
j_call: TRBJ2-3
cdr3_aa: CARSWVRGGPDTQYF

clone_size: NA
v_call: TRBV12-3/TRBV12-4
j_call: TRBJ2-7
cdr3_aa: CASRSLGHEQYF

clone_size: few
v_call: TRBV7-9
j_call: TRBJ1-1
cdr3_aa: CASSFPGGVAAFF

clone_size: many
v_call: TRBV4-3
j_call: TRBJ2-7
cdr3_aa: CASSQDAKWSGYEQYF

clone_size: NA
v_call: TRBV10-1
j_call: TRBJ2-3
cdr3_aa: CASSGPRSTDTQYF

clone_size: NA
v_call: TRBV20-1
j_call: TRBJ1-6
cdr3_aa: CSAREVGDYYNSPLHF

clone_size: NA
v_call: TRBV12-3/TRBV12-4
j_call: TRBJ2-1
cdr3_aa: CASRPPSGVDNEQFF

clone_size: NA
v_call: TRBV4-3
j_call: TRBJ2-2
cdr3_aa: CASSQDLSGGGTGELFF

clone_size: many
v_call: TRBV20-1
j_call: TRBJ2-2
cdr3_aa: CSAVGTQGPGELFF

clone_size: once
v_call: TRBV7-9
j_call: TRBJ2-1
cdr3_aa: CTSSLVSGRISYNEQFF

clone_size: NA
v_call: TRBV9
j_call: TRBJ1-4
cdr3_aa: CAGSARHAGKLFF

clone_size: NA
v_call: TRBV27
j_call: TRBJ1-6
cdr3_aa: CASSLQYNSPLHF

clone_size: many
v_call: TRBV28
j_call: TRBJ2-3
cdr3_aa: CASSKYRDSTDTQYF

clone_size: NA
v_call: TRBV4-1
j_call: TRBJ1-5
cdr3_aa: CASSQDLAGGQPQHF